The source of this TCR beta chain is a study of T cell repertoires in cytomegalovirus infection (dated by TCRdb to between 2018 and 2020). With respect to the entire study: Donor HLA type was relevant to the analysis, because carriage of CMV infection together with the matching HLA type was indicated by public TCR beta signatures.

This clonotype came up a few times. Its antigen remains undetermined. No much larger clone is present one base from it, and per-base qualities are unavailable. Summary of the overall study and its limitations: The ex vivo response was dominated by HLA-C-restricted CMV-specific TCR beta clonotypes, which also provided the single most frequent clonotype in two of eight donors. Carriers of CMV infection plus the relevant HLA type were discriminated by the cumulative frequency of public TCR beta family members in the study cohort and in an independent approximately 400-donor cohort.

The listed sequencing device is Illumina HiSeq 1500. The public reads were reanalyzed by TCRdb: fastp trimming at Q25, MiXCR alignment, in-frame beta chains only. Rows are unified per CDR3 protein, each entry keeping the most common DNA and genes. The sample data list some 280,000 distinct CDR3 sequences, and roughly an eighth of these were observed just once. The biggest ten clones account for 8.8% of the sample. The germline V gene (reference sequence) specifies LNHDA as CDR1 and SQIVND as CDR2. Between the V and J ends, shortened by 7 bases and 2 bases respectively, the junction contains 17 bases. The cysteine opens and the phenylalanine closes a CDR3 of 15 amino acids. Of all the DNA, just the CDR3 is kept, 45 bases in frame from base 1.

The source is a human donor in good health (CMV status not recorded). Some clones in this sample may be carry-over from other donors' samples. The source material was PBMCs. Recombination linked TRBV19 to TRBJ1-1; matching of 5 bases hints at TRBD1 as the D gene. The DNA is TGTGCCAGTACGGGGGACCGATTCTTTAACACTGAAGCTTTCTTT. This translates into CASTGDRFFNTEAFF.